A selection of T cell receptor beta chains follows, all from one sample in a study of cytomegalovirus exposure and HLA in healthy donors. The assay was immunoSEQ multiplex PCR, and TCRdb's table has in-frame clones only and misses some. The repertoire holds over 150,000 clones, under 85% seen once, with 2.9% in the top ten. The source material was PBMCs. These receptor sequences come from a male donor in good health and CMV-seronegative. The CDR3 runs from the conserved cysteine through the conserved F or W. Each record gives: clone size, J gene, V gene, D gene, CDR3 protein, CDR3 DNA. D genes are given only for firm matches. For some rows the clone size is stated as once, few or many, or as a class when expanded; others skip it.

>-|TRBJ2-3|TRBV7-2|TRBD1
CASSRTGQADTQYF
TGTGCCAGCAGCAGGACAGGGCAAGCAGATACGCAGTATTTT
>-|TRBJ1-5|TRBV19|TRBD1
CASHRDRDGQPQHF
TGTGCCAGCCACCGGGACAGGGACGGTCAGCCCCAGCATTTT
>few|TRBJ1-5|TRBV6-1|TRBD1
CASNRGLDSNQPQHF
TGTGCCAGCAACAGGGGGCTGGATAGCAATCAGCCCCAGCATTTT
>-|TRBJ1-5|TRBV19|TRBD1
CASEDRGGQPQHF
TGTGCCAGTGAGGACAGGGGAGGGCAGCCCCAGCATTTT
>-|TRBJ2-1|TRBV11-3|TRBD1
CASSYTGGGQFF
TGTGCCAGCAGCTATACAGGGGGTGGGCAGTTCTTC
>-|TRBJ1-2|TRBV6-6|-
CASSPRRSYGYTF
TGTGCCAGCAGTCCCCGACGGAGCTATGGCTACACCTTC
>-|TRBJ1-5|TRBV30|TRBD1
CACDWTGGNQPQHF
TGTGCCTGCGATTGGACAGGTGGCAATCAGCCCCAGCATTTT
>-|TRBJ1-1|TRBV7-7|TRBD1
CASRPDRGYTEAFF
TGTGCCAGCAGACCCGACAGGGGGTACACTGAAGCTTTCTTT
>-|TRBJ1-1|TRBV7-9|-
CASSLSQEAFF
TGTGCCAGCAGCTTATCCCAGGAAGCTTTCTTT
>-|TRBJ2-7|TRBV11-3|TRBD1
CASSQGQGAGYEQYF
TGTGCCAGCAGCCAGGGACAGGGGGCAGGCTACGAGCAGTACTTC
>-|TRBJ1-1|TRBV5-1|-
CASSLGSGGATEAFF
TGCGCCAGCAGCTTGGGCTCCGGGGGAGCCACTGAAGCTTTCTTT
>-|TRBJ1-4|TRBV6-5|-
CASSAREGYREKLFF
TGTGCCAGCAGTGCCCGGGAAGGGTATCGTGAAAAACTGTTTTTT
>few|TRBJ1-4|TRBV30|-
CAWSVRGVEKLFF
TGTGCCTGGAGTGTAAGAGGCGTAGAAAAACTGTTTTTT
>-|TRBJ1-6|TRBV28|-
CASSRMGGGNSPLHF
TGTGCCAGCAGTCGAATGGGTGGCGGCAATTCACCCCTCCACTTT
>-|TRBJ1-5|TRBV30|-
CAWSVRNQPQHF
TGTGCCTGGAGTGTACGGAATCAGCCCCAGCATTTT
>few|TRBJ1-2|TRBV6-1|TRBD1
CASSRDRATYGYTF
TGTGCCAGCAGTCGGGACAGGGCGACTTATGGCTACACCTTC
>-|TRBJ2-2|TRBV6-5|-
CASTPRTSAAGELFF
TGTGCCAGCACCCCGAGGACTTCAGCGGCCGGGGAGCTGTTTTTT
>-|TRBJ1-2|TRBV28|TRBD1
CASSFGTGFLIGGYTF
TGTGCCAGCAGTTTTGGGACAGGGTTTTTGATCGGTGGCTACACCTTC
>-|TRBJ1-2|TRBV6-5|TRBD1
CASSYSDPQGALGYTF
TGTGCCAGCAGTTACTCGGATCCGCAGGGGGCGCTTGGCTACACCTTC
>-|TRBJ2-7|TRBV27|-
CASSLPYEQYF
TGTGCCAGCAGTCTCCCCTACGAGCAGTACTTC
>-|TRBJ1-5|TRBV15|-
CATSKGDIRHFSNQPQHF
TGTGCCACCAGCAAGGGAGATATTCGACACTTTAGCAATCAGCCCCAGCATTTT
>-|TRBJ2-7|TRBV30|TRBD1
CAWSAGTATEQYF
TGTGCCTGGAGCGCCGGGACAGCCACCGAGCAGTACTTC
>-|TRBJ2-1|TRBV7-2|-
CASSLARPLLFF
TGTGCCAGCAGCTTAGCGCGTCCGCTGCTGTTCTTC
>few|TRBJ2-4|TRBV6-1|-
CASSEQGGIQYF
TGTGCCAGCAGTGAACAGGGCGGCATTCAGTACTTC
>few|TRBJ2-3|TRBV6-5|TRBD2
CASSPGTSRTDTQYF
TGTGCCAGCAGTCCAGGGACTAGCCGCACAGATACGCAGTATTTT
>-|TRBJ2-1|TRBV2|-
CASSQRGASYNEQFF
TGTGCCAGCAGCCAACGGGGGGCATCCTACAATGAGCAGTTCTTC
>once|TRBJ1-6|TRBV6-1|-
CASSEGVGAEPLHF
TGTGCCAGCAGTGAAGGGGTAGGGGCTGAGCCCCTCCACTTT
>-|TRBJ1-5|TRBV27|TRBD1
CASSPDRGNQPQHF
TGTGCCAGCAGTCCCGACAGGGGCAATCAGCCCCAGCATTTT
>few|TRBJ2-1|TRBV6-5|-
CASSYSGSLSYNEQFF
TGTGCCAGCAGTTACTCGGGGAGCCTCTCCTACAATGAGCAGTTCTTC
>once|TRBJ1-3|TRBV30|TRBD1
CAWSRPGGGEDTIYF
TGTGCCTGGAGCCGACCAGGGGGCGGGGAGGACACCATATATTTT
>-|TRBJ2-6|TRBV11-2|-
CASSEIQRSGANVLTF
TGTGCCAGCAGCGAGATACAGCGGTCTGGGGCCAACGTCCTGACTTTC
>-|TRBJ2-7|TRBV6-5|TRBD1
CASRTSGTGAYEQYF
TGTGCCAGCAGAACCTCCGGGACAGGGGCCTACGAGCAGTACTTC
>few|TRBJ1-5|TRBV6-5|TRBD1
CASSGTGDQPQHF
TGTGCCAGCAGCGGGACAGGAGATCAGCCCCAGCATTTT
>-|TRBJ2-1|TRBV5-1|-
CASSVGLAPNEQFF
TGCGCCAGCAGCGTTGGTCTAGCCCCCAATGAGCAGTTCTTC
>-|TRBJ1-5|TRBV28|-
CASSTGFEGQPQHF
TGTGCCAGCAGTACAGGGTTTGAGGGTCAGCCCCAGCATTTT
>-|TRBJ1-3|TRBV27|-
CASSLVWSSGNTIYF
TGTGCCAGCAGTTTAGTCTGGAGCTCTGGAAACACCATATATTTT
>-|TRBJ2-7|TRBV15|TRBD1
CATSRDRGTGGGEQYF
TGTGCCACCAGCAGAGATCGGGGGACAGGGGGCGGCGAGCAGTACTTC
>-|TRBJ1-5|TRBV30|-
CAWSRQTNQPQHF
TGTGCCTGGAGCCGACAGACCAATCAGCCCCAGCATTTT
>-|TRBJ2-1|TRBV27|TRBD2
CASSALMAGAYNEQFF
TGTGCCAGCAGTGCCCTTATGGCGGGAGCCTACAATGAGCAGTTCTTC
>-|TRBJ2-7|TRBV7-6|TRBD2
CASSPKAGANEQYF
TGTGCCAGCAGCCCCAAAGCGGGGGCCAACGAGCAGTACTTC
>-|TRBJ1-1|TRBV19|TRBD1
CASQMKPWTGPNTEAFF
TGTGCCAGTCAGATGAAACCGTGGACAGGGCCGAACACTGAAGCTTTCTTT